The rows below give T cell receptor beta chains drawn from one sample of a study of blood T cell repertoires in COVID-19. Data came from immunoSEQ multiplex PCR; TCRdb stores just in-frame clones and leaves some out. This table has under 350,000 clones, 83% appearing once. Sequenced input: peripheral blood. These receptor sequences come from a woman in her fifties or sixties who had recovered from COVID-19. CDR3s include the opening cysteine and the closing phenylalanine or tryptophan. The D gene is left open where the match is weak. Some rows have no size entry. The others give once, few or many, or a class for an expanded clone.

d_call	clone_size	v_call	j_call	cdr3_aa	cdr3_nt
-	-	TRBV5-4	TRBJ2-7	CASSLGGPSYEQYF	TGTGCCAGCAGCTTGGGCGGGCCCTCCTACGAGCAGTACTTC
-	-	TRBV6-1	TRBJ1-2	CASSEVGGYYGYTF	TGTGCCAGCAGTGAAGTCGGAGGCTACTATGGCTACACCTTC
-	-	TRBV28	TRBJ1-4	CASSGEGRGEKLFF	TGTGCCAGCAGCGGGGAGGGTCGTGGTGAAAAACTGTTTTTT
-	-	TRBV7-2	TRBJ2-5	CASSLGPQETQYF	TGTGCCAGCAGCTTAGGGCCGCAGGAGACCCAGTACTTC
TRBD1	-	TRBV7-2	TRBJ2-7	CASSLHRGYEQYF	TGTGCCAGCAGCTTACACAGGGGTTACGAGCAGTACTTC
-	-	TRBV28	TRBJ2-5	CASSSRRLLRQSGETQYF	TGTGCCAGCAGTTCGCGCCGCCTACTGAGGCAGTCGGGAGAGACCCAGTACTTC
TRBD1	-	TRBV19	TRBJ2-1	CASSIDQGGRSGGQFF	TGTGCCAGTAGTATAGATCAAGGAGGACGGTCAGGGGGGCAGTTCTTC
-	-	TRBV6-4	TRBJ1-4	CASSDYAPATNEKLFF	TGTGCCAGCAGTGACTACGCACCAGCAACTAATGAAAAACTGTTTTTT
-	-	TRBV28	TRBJ2-7	CASSSGRPFEQYF	TGTGCCAGCAGTAGCGGCCGTCCTTTTGAGCAGTACTTC
-	-	TRBV6-5	TRBJ1-2	CASSLLNPVGYTF	TGTGCCAGCAGCCTTTTAAATCCCGTGGGCTACACCTTC
-	-	TRBV28	TRBJ2-7	CASSLQGMPHEQYF	TGTGCCAGCAGTTTGCAGGGAATGCCTCACGAGCAGTACTTC
-	few	TRBV7-6	TRBJ1-5	CASSSSSNQPQHF	TGTGCCAGCAGCTCGTCTAGCAATCAGCCCCAGCATTTT
-	few	TRBV6-6	TRBJ1-3	CASSLNLSGGKGLATGNTIYF	TGTGCCAGCAGTCTAAATTTATCGGGGGGTAAGGGTCTCGCCACTGGAAACACCATATATTTT
TRBD2	-	TRBV9	TRBJ2-3	CASSEIAGGVTDTQYF	TGTGCCAGCAGCGAAATAGCGGGGGGGGTCACAGATACGCAGTATTTT
-	once	TRBV28	TRBJ2-5	CASSLVSPETQYF	TGTGCCAGCAGTTTGGTTAGCCCAGAGACCCAGTACTTC
TRBD2	-	TRBV27	TRBJ2-3	CASSSPSGIGTDTQYF	TGTGCCAGCAGTTCCCCTAGCGGGATTGGCACAGATACGCAGTATTTT
TRBD1	once	TRBV19	TRBJ2-7	CASSIGTGAYEQYF	TGTGCCAGTAGTATAGGGACAGGGGCCTACGAGCAGTACTTC
TRBD1	-	TRBV24-1	TRBJ2-2	CATSALRDRAAGELFF	TGTGCCACCAGTGCCCTCCGGGACAGGGCGGCCGGGGAGCTGTTTTTT
TRBD2	-	TRBV9	TRBJ2-3	CASSALGSGGAVTDTQYF	TGTGCCAGCAGCGCCCTCGGTAGCGGGGGGGCTGTGACAGATACGCAGTATTTT
TRBD1	-	TRBV19	TRBJ2-5	CASSSGTGAETQYF	TGTGCCAGTAGTTCCGGGACAGGGGCGGAGACCCAGTACTTC
-	-	TRBV7-9	TRBJ1-2	CASSLQGMFPNYGYTF	TGTGCCAGCAGCTTACAGGGCATGTTTCCTAACTATGGCTACACCTTC
TRBD1	-	TRBV19	TRBJ1-1	CASSLSTGGRPEAFF	TGTGCCAGTAGTTTATCCACAGGGGGAAGGCCTGAAGCTTTCTTT
TRBD1	-	TRBV6-2/TRBV6-3	TRBJ1-1	CASSLALTGDTEAFF	TGTGCCAGCAGTTTAGCATTGACAGGGGACACTGAAGCTTTCTTT
-	once	TRBV5-4	TRBJ2-7	CASSQDSPEQYF	TGTGCCAGCAGCCAGGACAGTCCCGAGCAGTACTTC
-	once	TRBV4-3	TRBJ2-2	CASSQDRGTAGGTGELFF	TGCGCCAGCAGCCAAGACCGGGGGACCGCGGGCGGCACCGGGGAGCTGTTTTTT
-	once	TRBV30	TRBJ1-2	CAWSYGLTNYGYTF	TGTGCCTGGAGTTACGGACTTACTAACTATGGCTACACCTTC
-	-	TRBV27	TRBJ1-2	CASSPAGNYGYTF	TGTGCCAGCAGTCCCGCGGGGAACTATGGCTACACCTTC
-	-	TRBV2	TRBJ2-5	CASIKSGGAETQYF	TGTGCCAGCATTAAGAGTGGGGGCGCAGAGACCCAGTACTTC
TRBD2	-	TRBV24-1	TRBJ2-1	CATSEPPRTSGGWIGEQFF	TGTGCCACCAGTGAGCCGCCCAGGACTAGCGGGGGGTGGATAGGTGAGCAGTTCTTC
-	-	TRBV28	TRBJ1-6	CASSATQGADNSPLHF	TGTGCCAGCAGTGCAACACAAGGGGCAGATAATTCACCCCTCCACTTT
-	-	TRBV4-2	TRBJ1-5	CASSQVLGNQPQHF	TGTGCCAGCAGCCAAGTCCTCGGTAATCAGCCCCAGCATTTT
-	-	TRBV28	TRBJ2-2	CASSLGPSHNQANTGELFF	TGTGCCAGCAGTTTGGGCCCATCACACAACCAAGCGAACACCGGGGAGCTGTTTTTT
TRBD2	-	TRBV7-2	TRBJ2-7	CASSLARFTSGRGEQYF	TGTGCCAGCAGCTTAGCTCGATTTACTAGCGGGAGAGGCGAGCAGTACTTC
TRBD1	-	TRBV11-2	TRBJ2-7	CASRTGQGAYEQYF	TGTGCCAGCAGGACTGGACAGGGGGCGTACGAGCAGTACTTC
TRBD1	-	TRBV6-2/TRBV6-3	TRBJ1-2	CASSEQGVVYGYTF	TGTGCCAGCAGTGAGCAGGGGGTGGTCTATGGCTACACCTTC
-	-	TRBV19	TRBJ2-3	CASSPVTGYTDTQYF	TGTGCCAGTAGCCCCGTCACAGGGTACACAGATACGCAGTATTTT
TRBD2	-	TRBV7-2	TRBJ2-5	CASSLVSGGPHWTQYF	TGTGCCAGCAGCTTAGTTAGCGGGGGGCCCCACTGGACCCAGTACTTC
-	few	TRBV28	TRBJ1-3	CASSSRGYSGNTIYF	TGTGCCAGCAGTTCAAGAGGGTATTCTGGAAACACCATATATTTT
TRBD2	once	TRBV5-8	TRBJ2-1	CASSFSGSSYNEQFF	TGTGCCAGCAGCTTTAGCGGGTCCTCCTACAATGAGCAGTTCTTC
-	-	TRBV27	TRBJ1-2	CASSIRGPPWAEDGYTF	TGTGCCAGCAGTATCCGAGGGCCTCCATGGGCAGAGGATGGCTACACCTTC
TRBD1	-	TRBV4-1	TRBJ1-2	CASSQDRGGDYGYTF	TGCGCCAGCAGCCAAGATCGAGGGGGCGATTATGGCTACACCTTC
-	-	TRBV10-3	TRBJ2-3	CAIRGSGGDTQYF	TGTGCCATCAGGGGCAGTGGAGGAGATACGCAGTATTTT
-	-	TRBV5-1	TRBJ2-4	CASSLRSPALAKNIQYF	TGCGCCAGCAGCTTGAGGAGTCCGGCCCTAGCCAAAAACATTCAGTACTTC
-	-	TRBV2	TRBJ1-2	CASSDAGNYGYTF	TGTGCCAGCAGTGACGCGGGTAACTATGGCTACACCTTC
-	-	TRBV11-2	TRBJ1-2	CASRGVSGPYGYTF	TGTGCCAGCAGAGGTGTTAGTGGGCCATATGGCTACACCTTC
-	-	TRBV7-9	TRBJ2-3	CASRHRTDSTDTQYF	TGTGCCAGCAGACACCGGACAGATAGCACAGATACGCAGTATTTT
TRBD2	-	TRBV11-3	TRBJ2-1	CASSPSGPSNEQFF	TGTGCCAGCAGCCCTAGCGGCCCCTCCAATGAGCAGTTCTTC
TRBD2	-	TRBV5-4	TRBJ2-1	CASSTSGRAPEQFF	TGTGCCAGCAGCACTAGCGGGAGGGCCCCTGAGCAGTTCTTC
-	-	TRBV7-2	TRBJ1-5	CASSLPGIQPQHF	TGTGCCAGCAGCTTACCAGGGATTCAGCCCCAGCATTTT
-	-	TRBV6-5	TRBJ1-1	CASSYSARGTEAFF	TGTGCCAGCAGTTACTCGGCCCGCGGCACTGAAGCTTTCTTT
-	-	TRBV21-1	TRBJ2-5	CASSKFDGSVMDRRGQETQYF	TGTGCCAGCAGCAAGTTTGACGGATCGGTAATGGACAGGAGAGGTCAAGAGACCCAGTACTTC
-	few	TRBV11-3	TRBJ2-2	CASSLSGRDTGELFF	TGTGCCAGCAGCCTATCCGGGCGGGACACCGGGGAGCTGTTTTTT
-	-	TRBV9	TRBJ2-1	CASSPYLSSYNEQFF	TGTGCCAGCAGCCCTTACCTGAGCTCCTACAATGAGCAGTTCTTC
TRBD1	-	TRBV18	TRBJ1-5	CASSPTGQTNQPQHF	TGTGCCAGCTCACCAACGGGACAGACAAATCAGCCCCAGCATTTT
TRBD1	-	TRBV28	TRBJ2-7	CASRTGTAGYEQYF	TGTGCCAGCAGAACCGGGACAGCTGGCTACGAGCAGTACTTC